One sample yielded the 10 T cell receptor beta chains listed below, sequenced in a study of shared clonotypes between healthy human individuals. This table comes from immunoSEQ multiplex PCR, and its TCRdb copy is limited to in-frame clones, with some not included. The sample has about 2.2 million clones, 85% to 95% seen once. The naive CD8 fraction comprised CD45RO-negative cells positively selected for CCR7 and excluded terminally differentiated effector memory CD45RA+ cells. The sample was naive CD8+ T cells from PBMCs. The receptor set was obtained from a man aged 18 to 29 in good health. Some clones in this sample may be carry-over from other donors' samples.

This chain connects TRBV28 to TRBJ1-2; possible D gene TRBD1, 6 bases. The CDR3 is made up of 15 amino acids. Trimming cost V 1 base and J 2 bases, with 11 bases left between them. The germline V gene encodes CDR1 MDHEN and CDR2 SYDVKM. Here the CDR3 reads CASSLSGRGNYGYTF. Written as DNA, the CDR3 is TGTGCCAGCAGTTTATCGGGCAGGGGAAACTATGGCTACACCTTC.

V gene TRBV18 combines with J gene TRBJ2-1; D not certain. The CDR3 is made up of 16 amino acids. V was shortened by 1 base and J by 0 bases, with 10 bases between the two germline ends. From germline, CDR1 is KGHSH and CDR2 LQKENI. The CDR3: CASSPLDLSSYNEQFF. CDR3 DNA sequence: TGTGCCAGCTCACCACTTGACTTGAGCTCCTACAATGAGCAGTTCTTC.

J is TRBJ1-1 and V is TRBV13; TRBD1 is a possible D gene (5 bases). This CDR3 has 13 residues. The V end lost 6 bases, the J end lost 0 bases, and 8 bases lay between the germline ends. Germline V gene sequence: CDR1 PRHDT, CDR2 FYEKMQ (reference sequence). The CDR3 region is CASREGLNTEAFF. CDR3 coding DNA: TGTGCCAGCAGGGAGGGACTGAACACTGAAGCTTTCTTT.

The rearrangement joins TRBV4-1 to TRBJ2-7; either TRBD1 or TRBD2 may supply D (5 bases each). Germline-derived CDR1 and CDR2 are MGHRA and YSYEKL. This CDR3 comprises 15 residues. V lost 0 bases to trimming and J lost 7 bases, with 16 bases between them. The CDR3 region is CASSQDKGTGWEQYF. The CDR3 DNA sequence: TGCGCCAGCAGCCAAGATAAGGGGACCGGTTGGGAGCAGTACTTC.

The V and J genes are TRBV7-9 and TRBJ2-7; D is ambiguous. The germline V gene encodes CDR1 SEHNR and CDR2 FQNEAQ (reference sequence). The CDR3 is 12 amino acids. Trimming shortened V by 4 bases and J by 4 bases, and 8 bases separated the two germline ends. CDR3 sequence: CASSSLVYEQYF. Written as DNA, the CDR3 is TGTGCCAGCAGCTCACTCGTTTACGAGCAGTACTTC.

The J gene is TRBJ2-3, the V gene TRBV7-9, with a weak D call TRBD2 (5 bases). Germline V gene sequence: CDR1 SEHNR, CDR2 FQNEAQ (reference sequence). The germline V and J ends were trimmed by 1 base and 2 bases, with 7 bases remaining between them. The CDR3 length is 14 residues. CDR3 loop: CASSLGTLTDTQYF. CDR3 DNA sequence: TGTGCCAGCAGCTTAGGGACTCTCACAGATACGCAGTATTTT.

The V and J genes are TRBV27 and TRBJ2-1; 8 bases line up with TRBD2. Trimming at V came to 3 bases and at J to 11 bases, leaving 12 bases not matched to a gene. CDR1 and CDR2 from the germline V gene are MNHEY and SMNVEV (reference sequence). This CDR3 region has 15 residues. The CDR3 sequence is CASSFTGTRLFKQFF. The CDR3 DNA reads TGTGCCAGCAGTTTTACCGGGACTAGATTATTTAAGCAGTTCTTC.

This chain uses TRBV10-3 with TRBJ2-1, with D unclear. Germline V gene data show CDR1 as ENHRY and CDR2 as SYGVKD. V lost 11 bases, J lost 8 bases, and 13 bases lay in between. CDR3 size: 11 residues. This CDR3 is CAVYLGHEQFF. CDR3 nucleotide sequence: TGTGCCGTCTATTTAGGCCATGAGCAGTTCTTC.

The gene calls are TRBV10-2 and TRBJ2-4; D remains unclear. Trimming removed 3 bases at V and 0 bases at J, with 12 bases between. In germline, CDR1 is WSHSY, CDR2 SAAADI. The CDR3 covers 16 residues. CDR3 sequence: CASSDDEWGAKNIQYF. The CDR3 DNA reads TGCGCCAGCAGTGACGACGAGTGGGGAGCCAAAAACATTCAGTACTTC.

V is TRBV27 and J is TRBJ1-2; D is unresolved. Looked up from germline, CDR1 is MNHEY and CDR2 is SMNVEV (reference sequence). This CDR3 comprises 13 residues. Deletions cut 2 bases from V and 8 bases from J, with 12 bases between. In nucleotides, the CDR3 is TGTGCCAGCAGTTTAAGAGGGTCCGGCGGCTACACCTTC. Amino acid sequence: CASSLRGSGGYTF.